Listed below are T cell receptor beta chains from one sample, sequenced in a study of T cell responses to AZD1222 COVID-19 vaccine. Assay used: immunoSEQ multiplex PCR; TCRdb lists only in-frame clones, some missing. The repertoire consists of 110,000 or so clones, with about 90% occurring once and the leading ten covering roughly 5.7%. The material sequenced was peripheral blood, taken on day 0 of AZD1222 vaccination. The receptor source for this set is an adult in good health. The CDR3 runs from the conserved cysteine through the conserved F or W. D genes are given only for firm matches. For some rows the clone size is stated as once, few or many, or as a class when expanded; others skip it.

NA,TRBV6-1,NA,TRBJ1-5,TGTGCCAGCAGTGAAGCAGGACAAAGAGTGCGCTCCCAGCCCCAGCATTTT,CASSEAGQRVRSQPQHF
NA,TRBV7-7,NA,TRBJ1-1,TGTGCTAGCAGCATCGGAGTGAACACTGAAGCTTTCTTT,CASSIGVNTEAFF
NA,TRBV18,NA,TRBJ1-1,TGTGCCAGCTCATCCGGACAGACCGAAGCTTTCTTT,CASSSGQTEAFF
NA,TRBV27,TRBD2,TRBJ2-1,TGTGCCAGCAGGCAACTAGCGGGAGGCAATGAGCAGTTCTTC,CASRQLAGGNEQFF
NA,TRBV3-1/TRBV3-2,NA,TRBJ2-7,TGTGCCAGCAGCCCTCTCCAGGGAAACGAGCAGTACTTC,CASSPLQGNEQYF
NA,TRBV29-1,NA,TRBJ1-2,TGCAGCGTTGAAGCGGACAGTTTCCCTCTCCCCTATGGCTACACCTTC,CSVEADSFPLPYGYTF
NA,TRBV7-9,NA,TRBJ2-3,TGTGCCAGCAGCTTTTCCGGCACAGATACGCAGTATTTT,CASSFSGTDTQYF
NA,TRBV6-5,TRBD1,TRBJ1-2,TGTGCCACACTGGAAAGGACAAGGACAGGGGATGGCTACACCTTC,CATLERTRTGDGYTF
NA,TRBV6-5,NA,TRBJ1-1,TGTGCCAGCAGTTACGGGCAGGCCCGTGAAGCTTTCTTT,CASSYGQAREAFF
NA,TRBV30,NA,TRBJ2-2,TGTGCCTTTTTTCCCCGGGCGACGAACACCGGGGAGCTGTTTTTT,CAFFPRATNTGELFF
NA,TRBV2,NA,TRBJ1-1,TGTGCCAGCTGTAGGGAGACCCTCGGGACTGAAGCTTTCTTT,CASCRETLGTEAFF
NA,TRBV5-1,NA,TRBJ1-2,TGCGCCAGCAGCTGGGGGGGTGACGGCTACACCTTC,CASSWGGDGYTF
NA,TRBV28,TRBD2,TRBJ2-7,TGTGCCAGCAGTTTTAACCCGAAGCTAGCGGGAGGAAGGGAGCAGTACTTC,CASSFNPKLAGGREQYF
NA,TRBV9,NA,TRBJ1-2,TGTGCCAGCAGCGTAGAGCCCTATGGCTACACCTTC,CASSVEPYGYTF
NA,TRBV6-5,TRBD1,TRBJ1-2,TGTGCCAGCAGTTACGTTGGGACAGGGTATGGCTACACCTTC,CASSYVGTGYGYTF
once,TRBV19,NA,TRBJ1-3,TGTGCCAGTAGCTTGGGCCAGCGGTACTCTGGAAACACCATATATTTT,CASSLGQRYSGNTIYF
NA,TRBV10-2,TRBD1,TRBJ2-7,TGCGCCAGCCCGGGGACAGCCTCCTACGAGCAGTACTTC,CASPGTASYEQYF
NA,TRBV28,NA,TRBJ1-6,TGTGCCAGCAGTTTGGTCTTAGGGCGGACAGTCTCAACCCTCCACTTT,CASSLVLGRTVSTLHF
NA,TRBV6-5,TRBD1,TRBJ1-1,TGTGCCAGCAGCCCGGGTTTGGACAGGAAAGCTTTCTTT,CASSPGLDRKAFF
NA,TRBV14,TRBD1,TRBJ1-2,TGTGCCAGCAGCCAAGGACAGGGGAACTATGGCTACACCTTC,CASSQGQGNYGYTF
NA,TRBV7-9,NA,TRBJ1-1,TGTGCCAGCAGCGCGGACCCACCTAAGGTCGTCACTGAAGCTTTCTTT,CASSADPPKVVTEAFF
NA,TRBV4-2,NA,TRBJ1-3,TGTGCCAGCAGCCAATCTCACAGCCGAGGAAACACCATATATTTT,CASSQSHSRGNTIYF
NA,TRBV30,NA,TRBJ1-2,TGTGCCTGGAATCCCAACGGGGGTTATGGCTACACCTTC,CAWNPNGGYGYTF
NA,TRBV5-4,TRBD2,TRBJ2-1,TGTGCCAGCAGCGCCACTAGCGGGGGCCCCAATGAGCAGTTCTTC,CASSATSGGPNEQFF
few,TRBV6-2/TRBV6-3,NA,TRBJ1-1,TGTGCCAGCAGCAAGAAGGGTAGCGACACTGAAGCTTTCTTT,CASSKKGSDTEAFF
few,TRBV10-2,NA,TRBJ2-5,TGCGCCAGCAAGGACCCCTCGGAGACCCAGTACTTC,CASKDPSETQYF